What follows is one T cell receptor beta chain and its context. This sample is drawn from a study of T cells in Graves' hyperthyroidism and ophthalmopathy. V dropped 8 bases and J dropped 0; count of bases not matched to a gene: 9. The CDR3 has 15 residues. Germline CDR1 and CDR2: MGHDK and SYGVNS. RNA transcripts gave rise to amplified TCR beta CDR3 regions. The HTBI primer set served for first-round RT-PCR of the TCR CDR3. TCRdb redid the calling of the multiplex PCR reads with MiXCR, one entry per CDR3 protein. This repertoire shows over 700,000 distinct CDR3 sequences, around a third found once; its top ten account for 31%.

Sequencing was done on a sample of blood. The chain recombines TRBV25-1 with TRBJ1-2, with TRBD1 identical over 7 bases. This TCR came from a woman between 35 and 50 years old with Graves' hyperthyroidism. The CDR3 DNA reads TGTGCCAGCTCCTATCGACAGGGCGCTAACTATGGCTACACCTTC. This encodes CASSYRQGANYGYTF.